This section outlines one T cell receptor (beta chain) sequence together with its context. Looked up from germline, CDR1 is MNHNS and CDR2 is SASEGT. V lost 3 bases and J lost 11, with 11 bases in between. The CDR3 contains 12 residues. In the authors' methods: Amplified reference gene primers provided the basis for estimating nucleated cell counts. TCRdb's table, derived via immunoSEQ multiplex PCR, lists solely in-frame clones and lacks some. That table furnishes V, J and clone size, whereas the DNA furnished D and trimming. The repertoire holds more than 100,000 clones, with 70% to 85% as singletons. The sample originates from a study of blood T cell repertoires in COVID-19. Turning to the study itself: The analysed material was cDNA or gDNA that came from T cells, B-cell-depleted T cells, or PBMCs.

The chain is built from TRBV6-1 and TRBJ1-5; D not resolved. The TCR was taken from a woman in her 70s with acute or convalescent COVID-19. The sequenced material came from peripheral blood. CDR3 DNA sequence: TGTGCCAGCAGTGAGGTCCGAGTAACCCAGCATTTT. Protein product: CASSEVRVTQHF.